These 14 T cell receptor beta chains were sequenced from one sample in a study of CD4+ T cells in melanoma. Assay: immunoSEQ multiplex PCR; the TCRdb copy retains only in-frame clones and omits some. Of fewer than 150,000 clones in the sample, 80% to 95% are singletons; the top ten hold less than 2%. The receptors were sampled from a human donor with melanoma.

The chain is built from TRBV19 and TRBJ1-2; 7 bases line up with TRBD1. With V trimmed by 5 bases and J by 3 bases, 6 bases remained unmatched. The CDR3 consists of 14 residues. From germline, CDR1 is LNHDA and CDR2 SQIVND (reference sequence). CDR3 protein: CASSLTGLDYGYTF. The CDR3 bases are TGTGCCAGTAGTCTGACAGGGTTGGACTATGGCTACACCTTC. Variable domain in full (rest from reference TRBV19 and TRBJ1-2): DGGITQSPKYLFRKEGQNVTLSCEQNLNHDAMYWYRQDPGQGLRLIYYSQIVNDFQKGDIAEGYSVSREKKESFPLTVTSAQKNPTAFYLCASSLTGLDYGYTFGSGTRLTVV.

The sample holds one count of this clone. This rearrangement joins TRBV27 to TRBJ2-7; the D gene is possibly TRBD1 (5 bases). V shed 3 bases and J shed 1 base, with 13 bases lying between them. From germline, CDR1 is MNHEY and CDR2 SMNVEV (reference sequence). The length of the CDR3 is 15 residues. CDR3 bases: TGTGCCAGCAGTTTGTTAGGGGCCCAGTCCTACGAGCAGTACTTC. Amino acids: CASSLLGAQSYEQYF.

This clone has just one count. The gene calls are TRBV7-3 and TRBJ2-3; no definite D call. With 3 bases removed from V and 0 bases from J, the gap between germline ends came to 16 bases. Germline V gene data show CDR1 as SGHTA and CDR2 as FQGTGA. This CDR3 has 17 residues. CDR3 protein: CASSFGPFGSSTDTQYF. The DNA for the CDR3 is TGTGCCAGCAGCTTTGGCCCTTTCGGCTCTAGCACAGATACGCAGTATTTT.

Turning to this clone: The sample contains more than one DNA sequence encoding this CDR3. V usage is TRBV6-1 and J usage is TRBJ2-1; no definite D call. Germline V gene sequence: CDR1 MNHNS, CDR2 SASEGT. V was cut by 4 bases and J by 4 bases, with 5 bases left in between. The CDR3 loop spans 12 amino acids. The DNA for the CDR3 is TGTGCCAGCAGTGGTGGATACAATGAGCAGTTCTTC. Its translation is CASSGGYNEQFF.

In its sample, this clone was seen once. V and J are TRBV6-1 and TRBJ2-7, with 8 nucleotides matching TRBD1. V shed 7 bases and J 1 base; nucleotides not matched to a gene: 6. The CDR3 runs 14 residues. Germline values: CDR1 MNHNS, CDR2 SASEGT. The CDR3 loop reads CASTDRGPSYEQYF. CDR3 bases: TGTGCCAGCACCGACAGGGGTCCTTCCTACGAGCAGTACTTC.

V is TRBV19 and J is TRBJ2-3; possibly TRBD1 for D (5 bases). Per the germline V gene, CDR1 is LNHDA and CDR2 is SQIVND (reference sequence). The CDR3 has 13 residues. Trimming left V 5 bases short and J 4 bases short, with 10 bases between. CDR3 DNA: TGTGCCAGTAGTCGTGGGGCTGCAGATACGCAGTATTTT. It yields the protein CASSRGAADTQYF.

To note about this clone: This sample includes further DNA sequences coding for the same CDR3. The chain employs TRBV5-1 and TRBJ2-3, with 7 nucleotides matching TRBD2. The germline V gene has CDR1 SGHRS and CDR2 YFSETQ. CDR3 size: 15 residues. V lost 0 bases to trimming and J lost 3 bases; unmatched junction nucleotides: 4. The DNA for the CDR3 is TGCGCCAGCAGCTTGGGAGCGCGGGGGACAGATACGCAGTATTTT. This encodes CASSLGARGTDTQYF.

As regards this clone: The junction differs from germline at one of its ends, possibly a read error. J is TRBJ2-1 and V is TRBV7-7, with D unresolved. CDR1 and CDR2 (germline): SSHAT, FNYEAQ (reference sequence). This CDR3 region has 13 residues. CDR3 sequence (DNA): TGTGCTAGCAGCCGAGACCGGAACAATGAGCAGTTCTTC. It is translated as CASSRDRNNEQFF.

V usage is TRBV5-1 and J usage is TRBJ1-2; D remains unclear. Germline-derived CDR1 and CDR2 are SGHRS and YFSETQ. V lost 2 bases and J lost 6, with 11 bases in between. The CDR3 covers 13 residues. CDR3 residues: CASSLDRNHGYTF. The DNA of the CDR3 is TGCGCCAGCAGCTTAGACCGCAATCATGGCTACACCTTC. Using reference TRBV5-1 and TRBJ1-2 for the parts outside the CDR3, the full variable domain is KAGVTQTPRYLIKTRGQQVTLSCSPISGHRSVSWYQQTPGQGLQFLFEYFSETQRNKGNFPGRFSGRQFSNSRSEMNVSTLELGDSALYLCASSLDRNHGYTFGSGTRLTVV.

The V gene is TRBV29-1, the J gene TRBJ1-2; D is uncertain. The CDR3 totals 13 residues. Germline values: CDR1 SQVTM, CDR2 ANQGSEA. Trimming pared 0 bases from V and 4 bases from J, leaving 9 bases between. CDR3 protein: CSVEEFRSYGYTF. CDR3 in DNA: TGCAGCGTTGAAGAGTTCAGGAGCTATGGCTACACCTTC. The whole variable domain, filled in from reference TRBV29-1 and TRBJ1-2, reads SAVISQKPSRDICQRGTSLTIQCQVDSQVTMMFWYRQQPGQSLTLIATANQGSEATYESGFVIDKFPISRPNLTFSTLTVSNMSPEDSSIYLCSVEEFRSYGYTFGSGTRLTVV.

This chain joins TRBV25-1 and TRBJ1-4; D may be TRBD1 (6 bases). V was trimmed by 5 bases and J by 5 bases, leaving 9 bases between them. The germline CDR1 and CDR2 sequences are MGHDK and SYGVNS. The CDR3 loop spans 13 amino acids. The CDR3 nucleotides are TGTGCCAGCAGTAAGCAGGGGAATGAAAAACTGTTTTTT. This translates into CASSKQGNEKLFF. The whole variable domain, filled in from reference TRBV25-1 and TRBJ1-4, reads EADIYQTPRYLVIGTGKKITLECSQTMGHDKMYWYQQDPGMELHLIHYSYGVNSTEKGDLSSESTVSRIRTEHFPLTLESARPSHTSQYLCASSKQGNEKLFFGSGTQLSVL.

In the case of this clone: This same CDR3 is encoded by further DNA sequences in the sample. The chain is built from TRBV9 and TRBJ2-3; no clear D. Trimming left V 2 bases short and J 3 bases short, with 7 bases between. Germline CDR1 reads SGDLS; CDR2 reads YYNGEE. The CDR3 has 13 amino acids. The CDR3, as DNA: TGTGCCAGCAGCGTTGGTGGGACAGATACGCAGTATTTT. Residues: CASSVGGTDTQYF.

This chain connects TRBV11-2 to TRBJ2-5; 9 bases are a match to TRBD2. Trimming at V came to 2 bases and at J to 2 bases, leaving 12 bases not matched to a gene. This CDR3 is 18 amino acids long. Looked up from germline, CDR1 is SGHAT and CDR2 is FQNNGV. CDR3 sequence reads: CASSLLGGGGRVQETQYF. The CDR3 DNA reads as TGTGCCAGCAGCTTACTAGGCGGGGGGGGGAGGGTGCAAGAGACCCAGTACTTC. The full variable domain, rest sourced from reference TRBV11-2 and TRBJ2-5, is EAGVAQSPRYKIIEKRQSVAFWCNPISGHATLYWYQQILGQGPKLLIQFQNNGVVDDSQLPKDRFSAERLKGVDSTLKIQPAKLEDSAVYLCASSLLGGGGRVQETQYFGPGTRLLVL.

The chain combines TRBV7-2 with TRBJ1-3, with D possibly matching TRBD1 (5 bases). Germline-derived CDR1 and CDR2 are SGHTA and FQGNSA. The CDR3 contains 14 residues. With 5 bases removed from V and 4 bases from J, the gap between germline ends came to 12 bases. The CDR3 coding sequence is TGTGCCAGCAGCCCGGGACGTGGGGGAAACACCATATATTTT. Encoded protein: CASSPGRGGNTIYF.